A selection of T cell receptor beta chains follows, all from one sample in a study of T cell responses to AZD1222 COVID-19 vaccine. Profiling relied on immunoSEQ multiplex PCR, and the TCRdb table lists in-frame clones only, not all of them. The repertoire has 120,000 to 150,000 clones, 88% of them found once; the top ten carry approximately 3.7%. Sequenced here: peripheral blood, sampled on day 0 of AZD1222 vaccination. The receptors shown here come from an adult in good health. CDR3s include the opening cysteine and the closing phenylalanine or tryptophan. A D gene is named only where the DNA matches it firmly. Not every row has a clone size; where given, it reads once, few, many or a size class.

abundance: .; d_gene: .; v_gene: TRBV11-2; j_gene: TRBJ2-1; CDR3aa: CASSLIGTRNEQFF; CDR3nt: TGTGCCAGCAGCTTAATAGGGACCCGTAATGAGCAGTTCTTC
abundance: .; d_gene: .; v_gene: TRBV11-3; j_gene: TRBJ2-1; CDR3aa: CASSEDGSSYNEQFF; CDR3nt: TGTGCCAGCAGCGAGGACGGTAGCTCCTACAATGAGCAGTTCTTC
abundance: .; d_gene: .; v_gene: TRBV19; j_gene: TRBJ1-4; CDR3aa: CASSISQGNEKLFF; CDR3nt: TGTGCCAGTAGTATTTCACAGGGCAATGAAAAACTGTTTTTT
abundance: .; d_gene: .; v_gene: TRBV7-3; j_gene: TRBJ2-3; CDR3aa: CASSGFSTDTQYF; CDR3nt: TGTGCCAGCAGCGGGTTTAGCACAGATACGCAGTATTTT
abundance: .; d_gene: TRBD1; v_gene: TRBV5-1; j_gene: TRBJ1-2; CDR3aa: CASSLEAGTDYGYTF; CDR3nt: TGCGCCAGCAGCTTGGAAGCCGGGACAGACTATGGCTACACCTTC
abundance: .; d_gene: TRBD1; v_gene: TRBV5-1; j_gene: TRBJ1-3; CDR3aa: CASSLQGDSGNTIYF; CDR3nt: TGCGCCAGCAGCTTGCAGGGGGACTCTGGAAACACCATATATTTT
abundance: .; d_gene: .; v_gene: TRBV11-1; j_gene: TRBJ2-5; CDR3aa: CASSTSQETQYF; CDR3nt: TGTGCCAGCAGCACGAGCCAAGAGACCCAGTACTTC
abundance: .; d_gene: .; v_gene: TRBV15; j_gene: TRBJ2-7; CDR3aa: CATSRSGRGPLEQYF; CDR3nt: TGTGCCACCAGCAGATCCGGAAGGGGACCGCTCGAGCAGTACTTC
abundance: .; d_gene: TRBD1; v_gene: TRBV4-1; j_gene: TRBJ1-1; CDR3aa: CASSPRQGVTEAFF; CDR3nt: TGCGCCAGCAGCCCCCGACAGGGGGTCACTGAAGCTTTCTTT
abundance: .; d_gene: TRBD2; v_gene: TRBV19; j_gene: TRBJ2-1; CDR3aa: CASSIGGTSDNEQFF; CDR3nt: TGTGCCAGTAGTATAGGGGGGACTAGCGACAATGAGCAGTTCTTC
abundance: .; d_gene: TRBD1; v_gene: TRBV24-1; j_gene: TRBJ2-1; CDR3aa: CATEDRGSNEQFF; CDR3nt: TGTGCCACCGAGGACAGGGGAAGCAATGAGCAGTTCTTC
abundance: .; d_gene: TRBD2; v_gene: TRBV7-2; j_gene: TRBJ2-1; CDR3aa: CASSPQREAGEQFF; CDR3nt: TGTGCCAGCAGCCCCCAGCGGGAGGCGGGTGAGCAGTTCTTC
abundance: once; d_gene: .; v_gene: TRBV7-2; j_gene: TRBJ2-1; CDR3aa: CASSSPLFGLNWDEQFF; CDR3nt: TGTGCCAGCAGCTCACCGCTATTTGGCCTCAATTGGGATGAGCAGTTCTTC
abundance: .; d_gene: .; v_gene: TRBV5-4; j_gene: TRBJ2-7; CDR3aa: CASSWGSSPGVYEQYF; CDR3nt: TGTGCCAGCAGCTGGGGTTCTTCCCCCGGAGTGTACGAGCAGTACTTC
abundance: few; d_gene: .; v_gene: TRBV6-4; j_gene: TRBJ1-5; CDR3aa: CASSDSPNQPQHF; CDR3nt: TGTGCCAGCAGTGACAGCCCGAATCAGCCCCAGCATTTT
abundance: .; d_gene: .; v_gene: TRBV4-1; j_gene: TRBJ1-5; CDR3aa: CASSPAEGSNQPQHF; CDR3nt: TGCGCCAGCAGCCCGGCGGAGGGGAGCAATCAGCCCCAGCATTTT
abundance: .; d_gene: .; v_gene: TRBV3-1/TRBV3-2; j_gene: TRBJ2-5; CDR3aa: CASSQESIGEFRETQYF; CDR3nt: TGTGCCAGCAGCCAAGAATCCATTGGCGAATTTCGAGAGACCCAGTACTTC
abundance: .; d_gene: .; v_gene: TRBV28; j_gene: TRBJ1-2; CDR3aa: CASGSAGYTF; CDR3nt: TGTGCCAGTGGGAGTGCTGGCTACACCTTC
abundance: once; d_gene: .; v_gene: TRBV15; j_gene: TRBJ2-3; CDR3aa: CATSRAGGQYTDTQYF; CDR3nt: TGTGCCACCAGCAGAGCGGGGGGACAGTACACAGATACGCAGTATTTT
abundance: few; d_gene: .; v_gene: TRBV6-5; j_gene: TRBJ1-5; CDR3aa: CASSYSRPSNQPQHF; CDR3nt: TGTGCCAGCAGTTACTCGAGACCGAGCAATCAGCCCCAGCATTTT
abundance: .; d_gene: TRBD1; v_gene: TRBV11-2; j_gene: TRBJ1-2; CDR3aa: CASSSILRGLTSGYTF; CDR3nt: TGTGCCAGCAGCTCGATTCTCAGGGGGCTCACCTCGGGCTACACCTTC
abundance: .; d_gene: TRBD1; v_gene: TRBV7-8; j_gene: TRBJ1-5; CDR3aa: CASSLAGRDRGNQPQHF; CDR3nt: TGTGCCAGCAGCTTAGCGGGGAGAGACAGGGGCAATCAGCCCCAGCATTTT
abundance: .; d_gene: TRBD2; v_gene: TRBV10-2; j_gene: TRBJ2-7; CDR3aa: CASRIGTSGRDEQYF; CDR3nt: TGCGCCAGCAGAATTGGGACTAGCGGGAGAGACGAGCAGTACTTC
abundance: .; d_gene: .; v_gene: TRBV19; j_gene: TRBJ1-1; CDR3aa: CASWETEVGTEAFF; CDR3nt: TGTGCCAGTTGGGAGACAGAAGTGGGCACTGAAGCTTTCTTT
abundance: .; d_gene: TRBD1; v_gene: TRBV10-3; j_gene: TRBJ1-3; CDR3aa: CAISELAGGSSGNTIYF; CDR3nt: TGTGCCATCAGTGAATTGGCAGGGGGAAGCTCTGGAAACACCATATATTTT
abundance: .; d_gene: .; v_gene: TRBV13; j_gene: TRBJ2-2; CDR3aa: CASSLWGTGELFF; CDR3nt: TGTGCCAGCAGCTTATGGGGCACCGGGGAGCTGTTTTTT
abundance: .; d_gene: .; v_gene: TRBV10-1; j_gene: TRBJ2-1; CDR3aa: CASSQYPYSYNEQFF; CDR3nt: TGCGCCAGCAGTCAATATCCCTACTCCTACAATGAGCAGTTCTTC
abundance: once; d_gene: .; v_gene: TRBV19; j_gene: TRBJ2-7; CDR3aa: CASAPLGGPYEQYF; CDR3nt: TGTGCCAGTGCGCCGTTGGGGGGTCCCTACGAGCAGTACTTC
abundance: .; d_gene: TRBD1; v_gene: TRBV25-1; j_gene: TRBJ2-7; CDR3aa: CASSQQGTYEQYF; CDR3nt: TGTGCCAGCAGTCAACAGGGGACCTACGAGCAGTACTTC
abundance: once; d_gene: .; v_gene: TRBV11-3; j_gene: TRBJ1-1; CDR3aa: CASSPGAGVASEAFF; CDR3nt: TGTGCCAGCAGCCCGGGGGCGGGGGTTGCATCTGAAGCTTTCTTT
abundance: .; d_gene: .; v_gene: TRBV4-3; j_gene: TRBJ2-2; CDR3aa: CASSPERVGELFF; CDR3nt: TGCGCCAGCAGCCCCGAGCGGGTCGGGGAGCTGTTTTTT
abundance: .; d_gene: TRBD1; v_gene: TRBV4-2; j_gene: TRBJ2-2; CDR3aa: CASSRDRGDGELFF; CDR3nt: TGTGCCAGCAGCCGGGACAGGGGCGACGGGGAGCTGTTTTTT
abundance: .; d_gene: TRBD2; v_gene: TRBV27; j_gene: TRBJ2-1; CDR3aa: CASSSKAGGYNEQFF; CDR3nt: TGTGCCAGCAGTTCCAAAGCGGGAGGGTACAATGAGCAGTTCTTC
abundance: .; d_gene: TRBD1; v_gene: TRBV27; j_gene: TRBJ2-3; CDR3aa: CASSLDRGLGTDTQYF; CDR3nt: TGTGCCAGCAGTTTGGACAGGGGGCTGGGCACAGATACGCAGTATTTT
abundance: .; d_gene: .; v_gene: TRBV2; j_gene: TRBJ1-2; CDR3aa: CASSEDGNTF; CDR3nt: TGTGCCAGCAGTGAGGACGGGAACACCTTC
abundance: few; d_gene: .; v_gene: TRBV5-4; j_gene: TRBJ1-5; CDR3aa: CASSLVHVSNQPQHF; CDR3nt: TGTGCCAGCAGCTTGGTACACGTTAGCAATCAGCCCCAGCATTTT
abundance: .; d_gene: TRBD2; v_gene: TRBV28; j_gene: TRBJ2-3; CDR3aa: CASSLSTSGRGGADTQYF; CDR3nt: TGTGCCAGCAGTTTATCCACTAGCGGGAGGGGGGGGGCAGATACGCAGTATTTT
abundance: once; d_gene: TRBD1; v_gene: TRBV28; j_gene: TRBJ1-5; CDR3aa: CASSVGQYSNQPQHF; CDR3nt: TGTGCCAGCAGTGTGGGACAGTATAGCAATCAGCCCCAGCATTTT
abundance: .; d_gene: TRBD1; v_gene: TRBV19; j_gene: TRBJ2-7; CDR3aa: CASSMTGGEQYF; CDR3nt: TGTGCCAGTAGTATGACAGGGGGCGAGCAGTACTTC
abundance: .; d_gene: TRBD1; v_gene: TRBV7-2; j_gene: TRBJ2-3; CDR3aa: CAGIIQGETDTQYF; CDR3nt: TGTGCCGGAATAATACAGGGGGAGACAGATACGCAGTATTTT
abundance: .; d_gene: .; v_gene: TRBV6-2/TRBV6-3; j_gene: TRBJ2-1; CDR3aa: CASSYSRVDRQGANEQFF; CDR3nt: TGTGCCAGCAGTTACTCGAGGGTGGACAGACAAGGGGCCAATGAGCAGTTCTTC
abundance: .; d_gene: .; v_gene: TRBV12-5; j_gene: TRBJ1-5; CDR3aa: CASALGWRNQPQHF; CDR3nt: TGTGCTAGTGCCTTAGGGTGGAGGAATCAGCCCCAGCATTTT
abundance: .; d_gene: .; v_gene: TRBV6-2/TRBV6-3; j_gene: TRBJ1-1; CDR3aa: CASSYPPLRDTEAFF; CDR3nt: TGTGCCAGCAGTTACCCTCCCCTCAGGGACACTGAAGCTTTCTTT
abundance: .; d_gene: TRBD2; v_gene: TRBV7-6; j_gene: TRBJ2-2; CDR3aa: CASSSSLAVNTGELFF; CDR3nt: TGTGCCAGCAGCTCCTCACTAGCGGTGAACACCGGGGAGCTGTTTTTT
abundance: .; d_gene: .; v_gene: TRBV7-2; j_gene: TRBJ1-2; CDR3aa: CASRNTGTNYGYTF; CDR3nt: TGTGCCAGCAGAAATACTGGGACGAACTATGGCTACACCTTC
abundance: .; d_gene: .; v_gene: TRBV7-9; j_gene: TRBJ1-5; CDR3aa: CASSGENQPQHF; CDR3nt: TGTGCCAGCAGTGGCGAAAATCAGCCCCAGCATTTT
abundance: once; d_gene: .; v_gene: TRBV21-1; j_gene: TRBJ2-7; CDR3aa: CASSKELRDRVYEQYF; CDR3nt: TGTGCCAGCAGCAAAGAACTCCGGGACAGGGTCTACGAGCAGTACTTC
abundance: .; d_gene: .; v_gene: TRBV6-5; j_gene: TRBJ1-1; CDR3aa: CASSPGGDVNTEAFF; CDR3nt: TGTGCCAGCAGCCCCGGGGGGGACGTGAACACTGAAGCTTTCTTT
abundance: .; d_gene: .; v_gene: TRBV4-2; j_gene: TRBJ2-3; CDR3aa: CASSQGLQGRTDTQYF; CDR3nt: TGTGCCAGCAGCCAAGGACTACAGGGCCGCACAGATACGCAGTATTTT
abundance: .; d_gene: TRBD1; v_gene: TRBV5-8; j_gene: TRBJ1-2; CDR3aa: CASSLRQGRLDGYTF; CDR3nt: TGTGCCAGCAGCCTCCGACAGGGGCGACTGGATGGCTACACCTTC
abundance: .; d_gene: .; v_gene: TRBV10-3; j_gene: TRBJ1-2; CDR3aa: CAISEGQVSYGYTF; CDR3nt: TGTGCCATCAGTGAAGGGCAGGTTTCCTATGGCTACACCTTC
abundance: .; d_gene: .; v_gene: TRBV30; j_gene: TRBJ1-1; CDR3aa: CAWSDGGLDTEAFF; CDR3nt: TGTGCCTGGAGTGATGGCGGCCTGGACACTGAAGCTTTCTTT
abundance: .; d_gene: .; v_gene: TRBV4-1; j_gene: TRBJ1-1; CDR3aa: CASSQERANTEAFF; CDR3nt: TGCGCCAGCAGCCAAGAAAGGGCGAACACTGAAGCTTTCTTT
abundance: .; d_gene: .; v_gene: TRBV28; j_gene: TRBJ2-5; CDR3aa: CASSRRGGSRGTQYF; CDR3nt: TGTGCCAGCAGTCGGAGAGGAGGGAGCAGGGGGACCCAGTACTTC
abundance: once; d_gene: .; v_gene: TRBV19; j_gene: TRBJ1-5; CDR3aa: CASRPNRGNQPQHF; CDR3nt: TGTGCCAGTCGGCCTAACAGGGGCAATCAGCCCCAGCATTTT
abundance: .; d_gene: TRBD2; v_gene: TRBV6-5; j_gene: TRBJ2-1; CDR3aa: CASRAGSSYNEQFF; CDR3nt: TGTGCCAGCAGAGCGGGAAGCTCCTACAATGAGCAGTTCTTC
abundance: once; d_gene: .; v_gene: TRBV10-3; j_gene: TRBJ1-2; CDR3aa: CAISETGYGYTF; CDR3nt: TGTGCCATCAGTGAGACAGGTTATGGCTACACCTTC
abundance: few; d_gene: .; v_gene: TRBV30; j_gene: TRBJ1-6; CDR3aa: CAWSVDRRSPLHF; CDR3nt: TGTGCCTGGAGCGTTGACAGGCGATCACCCCTCCACTTT
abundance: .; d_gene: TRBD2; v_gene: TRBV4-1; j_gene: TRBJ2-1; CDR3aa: CASSQEGSGSPYNEQFF; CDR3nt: TGCGCCAGCAGCCAAGAGGGTAGCGGGAGCCCCTACAATGAGCAGTTCTTC
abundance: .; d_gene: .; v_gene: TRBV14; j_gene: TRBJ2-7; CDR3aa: CASSQDLGGEQYF; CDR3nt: TGTGCCAGCAGCCAAGATCTGGGCGGCGAGCAGTACTTC